These 20 T cell receptor beta chains were all obtained from the same sample, sequenced in a study of cytomegalovirus exposure and HLA in healthy donors. Primers for the PCR totalled 60 Vbeta and 13 Jbeta. The protocol was immunoSEQ multiplex PCR, while the TCRdb copy is restricted to in-frame clones and leaves out a portion. There are 130,000 or so clones in the sample; almost 85% occur only once, and roughly 3.2% lies in the top ten. Sample: PBMCs. The receptors were gathered from a man younger than 35 in good health and CMV-seropositive.

The V and J genes are TRBV28 and TRBJ1-4, with D unresolved. CDR1 and CDR2 from the germline V gene are MDHEN and SYDVKM. V was cut by 4 bases and J by 4 bases, with 13 bases left in between. This CDR3 has 15 residues. This chain's CDR3 is CASSSPASVNEKLFF. CDR3 in DNA: TGTGCCAGCAGTTCCCCTGCGTCCGTTAATGAAAAACTGTTTTTT.

The CDR3 DNA reads TGTGCCAGCACCCTCGGCGGGAGTGCCTACAATGAGCAGTTCTTC. Its protein is CASTLGGSAYNEQFF. The chain joins TRBV28 to TRBJ2-1; 7 positions match TRBD2. The CDR3 runs to 15 residues. V lost 7 bases to trimming and J lost 2 bases; unmatched junction nucleotides: 8. Germline-derived CDR1 and CDR2 are MDHEN and SYDVKM.

This sequence joins TRBV5-4 and TRBJ2-3; 9 nucleotides agree with TRBD2. V lost 4 bases, J lost 0 bases, and 15 bases stayed unmatched. The CDR3 is 19 amino acids. Germline V lookup: CDR1 SGHNT, CDR2 YYREEE (reference sequence). CDR3 residues: CASSPKAREGFPSTDTQYF. The CDR3 coding sequence is TGTGCCAGCAGCCCGAAGGCGCGGGAGGGCTTCCCTAGCACAGATACGCAGTATTTT.

This clone was seen a handful of times. This rearrangement joins TRBV6-5 to TRBJ2-2; D is unresolved. Germline CDR1 reads MNHEY; CDR2 reads SVGAGI. This CDR3 region has 15 residues. V lost 0 bases and J lost 2, with 7 bases in between. The CDR3 DNA is TGTGCCAGCAGTTACTCGACACATAACACCGGGGAGCTGTTTTTT. Translating it yields CASSYSTHNTGELFF.

The rearrangement uses TRBV7-3 and TRBJ2-1, with TRBD2 matching over 7 bases. Germline CDR1 and CDR2: SGHTA and FQGTGA. CDR3 length: 15 amino acids. The ends lost 2 bases at V and 7 bases at J; junction bases unmatched: 8. The CDR3 sequence: CASSLARETVNEQFF. For the CDR3, the DNA is TGTGCCAGCAGCTTAGCGCGGGAGACGGTGAATGAGCAGTTCTTC.

The chain couples TRBV12-5 to TRBJ2-2; D perhaps matches TRBD2 (6 bases). In germline, CDR1 is LGHNT, CDR2 FRNRAP. Trimming shortened V by 0 bases and J by 3 bases, and 11 bases separated the two germline ends. CDR3 length: 16 residues. CDR3 sequence (DNA): TGTGCTAGTGGTTTGGTACTAGGGGAGGACACCGGGGAGCTGTTTTTT. It codes for CASGLVLGEDTGELFF.

This sequence joins TRBV6-4 and TRBJ2-2; 8 bases align to TRBD2. The trim removed 0 bases at V and 3 bases at J, leaving 3 bases unmatched. CDR1 and CDR2 from the germline V gene are MRHNA and SNTAGT. The CDR3 consists of 16 residues. CDR3 DNA sequence: TGTGCCAGCAGTGACTCAGCAGCGGGAGACACCGGGGAGCTGTTTTTT. Protein sequence: CASSDSAAGDTGELFF.

V gene TRBV30 combines with J gene TRBJ2-1; perhaps TRBD2 as D (5 bases). This CDR3 has 14 amino acids. CDR1 GTSNPN and CDR2 SVGIG come from the germline V gene (reference sequence). The V and J ends lost 1 base and 6 bases respectively, with 13 bases between them. CDR3 residues: CAWSGVSGFNEQFF. Here the CDR3 DNA reads TGTGCCTGGAGTGGCGTGAGCGGATTCAATGAGCAGTTCTTC.

This chain links TRBV5-1 with TRBJ2-5; 9 nucleotides align to TRBD1. The germline CDR1 and CDR2 sequences are SGHRS and YFSETQ. J was trimmed by 1 base and V by 4 bases; bases with no gene match: 8. The CDR3 runs 16 residues. The CDR3 DNA follows: TGCGCCAGCAGCGTGTGGACAGGGGCTTTCCAAGAGACCCAGTACTTC. Its translation is CASSVWTGAFQETQYF.

The chain recombines TRBV4-1 with TRBJ1-5, with a weak D call TRBD1 (5 bases). Germline V gene lookup returns CDR1 MGHRA and CDR2 YSYEKL. Trimming shortened V by 4 bases and J by 0 bases, and 16 bases separated the two germline ends. The CDR3 runs to 17 residues. The CDR3 sequence is CASSLTNQGNSNQPQHF. In DNA form, the CDR3 reads TGCGCCAGCAGCCTTACGAACCAGGGTAATAGCAATCAGCCCCAGCATTTT.

The chain links TRBV10-3 to TRBJ2-1; possible D gene TRBD1, 5 bases. The V end lost 6 bases, the J end lost 0 bases, and 15 bases lay between the germline ends. Germline CDR1 ENHRY, CDR2 SYGVKD. The length of the CDR3 is 16 residues. This CDR3 reads CAIRPPQGSSYNEQFF. CDR3 nucleotides: TGTGCCATCAGACCCCCTCAGGGTAGCTCCTACAATGAGCAGTTCTTC.

This chain links TRBV6-5 with TRBJ2-7; D gene uncertain. Germline loops: CDR1 MNHEY, CDR2 SVGAGI. V was trimmed by 5 bases and J by 3 bases, leaving 11 bases between them. The CDR3 is 13 amino acids. Here the CDR3 reads CASSEQTNYEQYF. The CDR3, as DNA: TGTGCCAGCAGTGAACAGACCAACTACGAGCAGTACTTC.

This chain uses TRBV27 with TRBJ2-2, with D possibly matching TRBD1 (5 bases). The CDR3 sequence is 14 residues long. Trimming pared 9 bases from V and 4 bases from J, leaving 15 bases between. CDR1 and CDR2 (germline): MNHEY, SMNVEV (reference sequence). The DNA of the CDR3 is TGTGCCAGTACTAAGATAACAGGCACCGGGGAGCTGTTTTTT. As protein: CASTKITGTGELFF.

This clone was observed a single time. The rearrangement uses TRBV27 and TRBJ2-3; 8 positions match TRBD1. Germline CDR1 and CDR2: MNHEY and SMNVEV (reference sequence). This CDR3 has 15 amino acids. The V and J ends lost 6 bases and 5 bases, in that order; junction bases with no gene match: 10. Here the CDR3 reads CASSPSTGEIDTQYF. In nucleotides, the CDR3 is TGTGCCAGCAGCCCCTCGACAGGGGAGATAGATACGCAGTATTTT.

The chain is built from TRBV28 and TRBJ1-2, with 11 bases fitting TRBD1. CDR3 size: 15 residues. The ends lost 6 bases at V and 2 bases at J; junction bases unmatched: 5. Germline lookup yields CDR1 MDHEN and CDR2 SYDVKM. The CDR3 region is CASRMGTGGNYGYTF. CDR3 sequence (DNA): TGTGCCAGCAGGATGGGGACAGGGGGAAACTATGGCTACACCTTC.

The chain uses TRBV18 and TRBJ1-4, with a tentative D call TRBD1 (6 bases). The CDR3 contains 13 residues. CDR1 is KGHSH and CDR2 is LQKENI in the germline V gene. The V gene lost 6 bases and the J gene lost 3 bases, with 8 bases spanning the gap. In DNA, the CDR3 is TGTGCCAGCTCGGACAGTCCTAATGAAAAACTGTTTTTT. Translation: CASSDSPNEKLFF. Filled out from reference TRBV18 and TRBJ1-4, the complete variable domain reads NAGVMQNPRHLVRRRGQEARLRCSPMKGHSHVYWYRQLPEEGLKFMVYLQKENIIDESGMPKERFSAEFPKEGPSILRIQQVVRGDSAAYFCASSDSPNEKLFFGSGTQLSVL.

This chain links TRBV4-1 with TRBJ1-1, with D uncertain. The V and J ends lost 3 bases and 3 bases respectively, with 20 bases between them. CDR1 and CDR2 from the germline V gene are MGHRA and YSYEKL. CDR3 size: 17 residues. CDR3 residues: CASSHLPRPFADTEAFF. The CDR3 coding sequence is TGCGCCAGCAGCCACCTCCCCCGGCCCTTCGCGGACACTGAAGCTTTCTTT.

The genes are TRBV7-8 and TRBJ2-3, with TRBD2 matching 7 bases. Trimming cost V 5 bases and J 0 bases; bases outside gene matches: 8. The CDR3 has 16 amino acids. Looked up from germline, CDR1 is SGHVS and CDR2 is FQNEAQ. The CDR3 loop is CASSPLRGSSTDTQYF. CDR3 bases: TGTGCCAGCAGCCCACTTCGCGGGAGTAGCACAGATACGCAGTATTTT.

The chain links TRBV18 to TRBJ2-5; possibly TRBD2 for D (5 bases). CDR3 length: 12 amino acids. Per the germline V gene, CDR1 is KGHSH and CDR2 is LQKENI. Trimming stripped 5 bases from V and 4 bases from J, with 8 bases between. Here the CDR3 DNA reads TGTGCCAGCTCAGGGGAGCGAGAGACCCAGTACTTC. Translated, it gives CASSGERETQYF. The whole variable domain, filled in from reference TRBV18 and TRBJ2-5, reads NAGVMQNPRHLVRRRGQEARLRCSPMKGHSHVYWYRQLPEEGLKFMVYLQKENIIDESGMPKERFSAEFPKEGPSILRIQQVVRGDSAAYFCASSGERETQYFGPGTRLLVL.

V usage is TRBV7-9 and J usage is TRBJ2-3; D ambiguous. The CDR3 contains 15 residues. Looked up from germline, CDR1 is SEHNR and CDR2 is FQNEAQ (reference sequence). V shed 7 bases and J shed 2 bases, with 16 bases lying between them. CDR3 DNA sequence: TGTGCCAGCAACTTGGATGGGCACCCCACAGATACGCAGTATTTT. The encoded protein is CASNLDGHPTDTQYF. The variable domain in full, completed from reference TRBV7-9 and TRBJ2-3, reads DTGVSQNPRHKITKRGQNVTFRCDPISEHNRLYWYRQTLGQGPEFLTYFQNEAQLEKSRLLSDRFSAERPKGSFSTLEIQRTEQGDSAMYLCASNLDGHPTDTQYFGPGTRLTVL.